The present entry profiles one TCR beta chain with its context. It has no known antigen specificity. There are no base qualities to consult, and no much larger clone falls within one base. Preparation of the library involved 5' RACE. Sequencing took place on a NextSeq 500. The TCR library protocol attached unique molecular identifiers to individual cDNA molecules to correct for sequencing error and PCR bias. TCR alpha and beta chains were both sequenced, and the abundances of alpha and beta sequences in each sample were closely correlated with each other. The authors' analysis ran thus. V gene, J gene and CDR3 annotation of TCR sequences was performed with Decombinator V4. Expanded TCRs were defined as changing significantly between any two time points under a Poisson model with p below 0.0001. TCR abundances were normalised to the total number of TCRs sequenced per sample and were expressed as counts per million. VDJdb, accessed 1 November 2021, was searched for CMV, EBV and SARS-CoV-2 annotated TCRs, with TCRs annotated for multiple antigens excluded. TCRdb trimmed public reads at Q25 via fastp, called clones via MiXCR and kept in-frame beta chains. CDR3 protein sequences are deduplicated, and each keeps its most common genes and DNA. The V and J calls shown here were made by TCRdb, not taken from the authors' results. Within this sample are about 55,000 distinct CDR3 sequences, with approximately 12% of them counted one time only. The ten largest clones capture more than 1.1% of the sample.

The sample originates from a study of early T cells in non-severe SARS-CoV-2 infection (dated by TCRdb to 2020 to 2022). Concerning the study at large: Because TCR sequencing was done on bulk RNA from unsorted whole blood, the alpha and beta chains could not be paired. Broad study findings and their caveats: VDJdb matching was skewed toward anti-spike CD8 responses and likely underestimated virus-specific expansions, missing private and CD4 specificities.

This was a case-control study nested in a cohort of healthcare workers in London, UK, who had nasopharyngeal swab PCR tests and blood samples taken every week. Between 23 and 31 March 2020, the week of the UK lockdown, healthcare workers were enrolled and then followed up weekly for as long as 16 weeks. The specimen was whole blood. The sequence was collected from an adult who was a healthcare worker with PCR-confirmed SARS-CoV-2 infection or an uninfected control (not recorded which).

The nucleotide sequence reads as follows: TGTGCCAGCAGTCACACGCCGACAGGGAGGACTGAAGCTTTCTTT. This translates into CASSHTPTGRTEAFF. In this chain, TRBV28 is recombined with TRBJ1-1, and 7 junctional nucleotides match TRBD1. Ends trimmed: V by 5 bases, J by 5 bases; bases unmatched to a gene: 11. The germline V gene provides CDR1 MDHEN and CDR2 SYDVKM. Including cysteine and phenylalanine, the CDR3 has 15 amino acids. This entry keeps only the CDR3 DNA: 45 bases, framed from base 1.